What follows describes a single T cell receptor beta chain. Its antigen is unknown. This may come from a read error, since a much larger clone is one base off. TCR alpha and beta CDR3 regions were amplified from RNA using iRepertoire nested multiplex PCR. For one-step reverse transcription and amplification, roughly 100-400 ng of tissue mRNA or PBMC total RNA was used. TCRdb re-analysed the multiplex PCR reads in MiXCR, keeping a single row per CDR3 protein. The table has 400,000 or so distinct CDR3 sequences, 41% seen once. The sample originates from a study of glioma-infiltrating T cells. The wider study: Glioblastomas were WHO grade IV, sampled at first diagnosis; low-grade were grade II.

CDR3 size: 16 residues. In germline, CDR1 is LNHNV, CDR2 YYDKDF (reference sequence). Notes on the study in general: Shared blood CDR3 signature motifs marked patients with low tissue-blood divergence. Very few CDR3 sequences were shared between tissue and blood.

The rearrangement links TRBV15 to TRBJ2-1; D may be TRBD1 (7 bases). Specimen: glioma tissue, nonneoplastic brain tissue, or PBMCs (not recorded which). The sequence was collected from a human donor with low-grade glioma or glioblastoma, undergoing nonglioma brain surgery, or in good health (not recorded which). The CDR3 region has the DNA TGTGCCGCCAGCAGGGGGGACGTCAGCTCCTACAATGAGCAGTTCTTC. Translation: CAASRGDVSSYNEQFF.